Listed below are T cell receptor beta chains from one sample, sequenced in a study of CD8 T cells in ankylosing spondylitis. TCRdb reprocessed the 5' RACE reads via MiXCR and lists one record per CDR3 protein. The table includes some 330,000 distinct CDR3 sequences, 6.5% to 10% detected once. The sequencing sample was made of blood, either unsorted or a sorted T cell fraction (not recorded which). Source of these receptors: a male donor with ankylosing spondylitis. The CDR3 runs from the conserved cysteine through the conserved F or W. The order of the fields is D gene, J gene, clone size, V gene, CDR3 DNA, CDR3 protein. The D gene is left open where the match is weak. Only some rows state a clone size, as once, few, many or a class for expanded clones.

>TRBD1|TRBJ2-7|few|TRBV3-1
TGTGCCAGCAATCTCGGGACAGGGGGTCGCAAGCAGTACTTC
CASNLGTGGRKQYF
>NA|TRBJ1-2|many|TRBV29-1
TGCAGCGTTACTCGGGGAACCGTTTCAGGTGGCTACACCTTC
CSVTRGTVSGGYTF
>NA|TRBJ2-7|NA|TRBV11-2
TGTGCCAGCAGCTTAGAAGTCGGGAGAACTTACGAGCAGTACTTC
CASSLEVGRTYEQYF
>NA|TRBJ2-7|NA|TRBV24-1
TGTGCCACGAGGGGCGGCCAGGGGACATCCGAGCAGTACTTC
CATRGGQGTSEQYF
>TRBD1|TRBJ1-6|few|TRBV5-1
TGCGCCAGCAGCTTGGTTGGACAGGCCTCTTTCGGGGCCCTCCACTTT
CASSLVGQASFGALHF
>TRBD2|TRBJ2-7|few|TRBV12-3/TRBV12-4
TGTGCCAGCAGCCTACAGTGGGTAGCGGGAGTCGAGCAGTACTTC
CASSLQWVAGVEQYF
>NA|TRBJ2-7|NA|TRBV21-1
TGTGCCAGCAGCAAAGACCCCCCGGCAGGGCACTCCTACGAGCAGTACTTC
CASSKDPPAGHSYEQYF
>NA|TRBJ1-5|hyperexpanded|TRBV16
TGTGCCAGCAGCCAATGGGAACAGCCCCAGCATTTT
CASSQWEQPQHF
>NA|TRBJ2-7|many|TRBV12-3/TRBV12-4
TGTGCCAGCACCCGAAGGGGAAGACAGCTCTACGAGCAGTACTTC
CASTRRGRQLYEQYF
>TRBD1|TRBJ1-6|few|TRBV12-3/TRBV12-4
TGTGCCAGCAGGGACAGGCTCAATAATTCACCCCTCCACTTT
CASRDRLNNSPLHF
>TRBD2|TRBJ2-7|NA|TRBV12-3/TRBV12-4
TGTGCCAGCAGTCTGGGACTAGCGGGCGACGAGCAGTACTTC
CASSLGLAGDEQYF
>TRBD2|TRBJ2-3|few|TRBV11-2
TGTGCCAGCAGCCTGAGACTAGCGGGAGGCATACGTAGCACAGATACGCAGTATTTT
CASSLRLAGGIRSTDTQYF
>TRBD2|TRBJ2-5|many|TRBV25-1
TGTGCCAGCAGTGAATCCCGGCTAGCGGGAGTAGAGACCCAGTACTTC
CASSESRLAGVETQYF
>TRBD2|TRBJ2-1|many|TRBV29-1
TGCAGCGTTGAAGGAGGTCCGACTAGCAGGAACAATGAGCAGTTCTTC
CSVEGGPTSRNNEQFF